This TCR beta chain was sequenced for a study of early T cells in non-severe SARS-CoV-2 infection. Overall study: Sequencing of unsorted whole blood was done on bulk RNA, leaving chains unpaired.

Unique molecular identifiers were added to individual cDNA molecules. TCRdb reprocessed the 5' RACE reads with MiXCR, giving one entry per CDR3 protein. The repertoire has 37,000 or so distinct CDR3 sequences, 4.5% to 5% of them found once; the top ten carry 4.5% to 5.5%. The CDR3 is 15 residues long. J was trimmed by 7 bases and V by 0 bases; bases with no gene match: 8. The V gene's germline CDR1 is DFQATT and CDR2 SNEGSKA (reference sequence). This clonotype was recorded many times. The sample consisted of whole blood. This chain joins TRBV20-1 and TRBJ2-1; 8 bases align to TRBD1. The clonotype comes from an adult who was a healthcare worker with PCR-confirmed SARS-CoV-2 infection or an uninfected control (not recorded which). The CDR3, as DNA: TGCAGTGCTAGAGACCTCAGGACAGGGCTAAATGAGCAGTTCTTC. Its protein is CSARDLRTGLNEQFF.